The rows below give T cell receptor beta chains drawn from one sample of a study of blood T cell repertoires in COVID-19. Assay: immunoSEQ multiplex PCR; the TCRdb copy retains only in-frame clones and omits some. The data contain around 280,000 clones, more than 75% of them singletons. The sequencing input was peripheral blood. The receptors come from a man aged 65 to 79 with acute or convalescent COVID-19. The CDR3 runs from the conserved cysteine through the conserved F or W. The order of the fields is D gene, V gene, clone size, J gene, CDR3 protein, CDR3 DNA. The D gene is left open where the match is weak. Clone size appears in some rows only: once, few, many, or a class for an expanded clone.

TRBD2	TRBV3-1/TRBV3-2	-	TRBJ2-3	CASSQDLAGGADTQYF	TGTGCCAGCAGCCAAGATCTAGCGGGGGGGGCGGATACGCAGTATTTT
-	TRBV5-1	once	TRBJ2-1	CASSLVAGNYNEQFF	TGCGCCAGCAGCTTGGTGGCGGGAAACTACAATGAGCAGTTCTTC
-	TRBV19	-	TRBJ1-2	CASTQGNYGYTF	TGTGCCAGTACTCAGGGGAACTATGGCTACACCTTC
TRBD1	TRBV5-5	few	TRBJ2-7	CASSTQGAGEQYF	TGTGCCAGCAGCACACAGGGGGCGGGAGAGCAGTACTTC
-	TRBV27	few	TRBJ1-5	CASSLSWAAYSNQPQHF	TGTGCCAGCAGTTTATCGTGGGCAGCTTATAGCAATCAGCCCCAGCATTTT
-	TRBV24-1	once	TRBJ2-2	CATSDITPGGGGELFF	TGTGCCACCAGTGACATCACACCCGGGGGTGGCGGGGAGCTGTTTTTT
TRBD1	TRBV7-2	-	TRBJ2-1	CASSLDRGLGNEQFF	TGTGCCAGCAGCTTAGACAGGGGGCTAGGGAATGAGCAGTTCTTC
TRBD1	TRBV5-4	-	TRBJ2-7	CASSFPGTARSEQYF	TGTGCCAGCAGCTTCCCGGGGACAGCGAGGTCCGAGCAGTACTTC
-	TRBV25-1	-	TRBJ1-1	CASNPPGGENTEAFF	TGTGCCAGCAACCCCCCCGGGGGTGAGAACACTGAAGCTTTCTTT
-	TRBV30	-	TRBJ2-7	CAWSVPRTREQYF	TGTGCCTGGAGTGTACCCCGGACACGGGAGCAGTACTTC
-	TRBV7-2	-	TRBJ2-7	CASSLVAAGGNSYEQYF	TGTGCCAGCAGCTTAGTCGCTGCCGGCGGGAACTCCTACGAGCAGTACTTC
-	TRBV30	-	TRBJ1-3	CAWSPRQFPGNTIYF	TGTGCCTGGAGTCCCCGACAGTTTCCCGGAAACACCATATATTTT
-	TRBV18	-	TRBJ1-2	CASSPPVIYGYTF	TGTGCCAGCTCACCTCCAGTTATCTATGGCTACACCTTC
TRBD2	TRBV11-3	-	TRBJ2-7	CASSRTSGYEQYF	TGTGCCAGCAGCCGGACTAGCGGTTACGAGCAGTACTTC
-	TRBV18	-	TRBJ1-2	CASSPGGGYSELYGYTF	TGTGCCAGCTCACCAGGCGGGGGCTACTCCGAGCTATATGGCTACACCTTC
TRBD2	TRBV5-6	-	TRBJ2-1	CASSSGTSGWNEQFF	TGTGCCAGCAGCTCAGGGACTAGCGGTTGGAATGAGCAGTTCTTC
-	TRBV18	-	TRBJ1-1	CASSPQGYGTEAFF	TGTGCCAGCTCACCGCAGGGATACGGTACTGAAGCTTTCTTT
TRBD1	TRBV2	-	TRBJ2-7	CASSSDRDMREQYF	TGTGCCAGCAGTTCCGACAGGGACATGAGGGAGCAGTACTTC
-	TRBV7-9	-	TRBJ1-1	CASSLGESNTEAFF	TGTGCCAGCAGCCTCGGGGAGTCGAACACTGAAGCTTTCTTT
-	TRBV9	-	TRBJ2-5	CASSAPGSGETQYF	TGTGCCAGCAGCGCCCCAGGGTCGGGAGAGACCCAGTACTTC
-	TRBV4-3	-	TRBJ2-1	CASSQDPGRRAYNEQFF	TGCGCCAGCAGCCAAGATCCAGGCCGACGCGCCTACAATGAGCAGTTCTTC
-	TRBV21-1	-	TRBJ2-7	CASPTGGVCEQYF	TGTGCCAGCCCAACAGGGGGAGTTTGCGAGCAGTACTTC
TRBD2	TRBV20-1	-	TRBJ2-5	CSASPGGTRETQYF	TGCAGTGCTAGTCCGGGGGGGACCCGGGAGACCCAGTACTTC
TRBD2	TRBV5-1	-	TRBJ2-3	CASRSLSGGQDTQYF	TGCGCCAGCAGGTCCCTTAGCGGGGGGCAGGATACGCAGTATTTT
TRBD1	TRBV6-2/TRBV6-3	-	TRBJ1-1	CASSLQGGYMNTEAFF	TGTGCCAGCAGTCTACAGGGGGGATATATGAACACTGAAGCTTTCTTT
TRBD1	TRBV18	-	TRBJ2-5	CASSPRGQGRETQYF	TGTGCCAGCTCACCACGGGGACAGGGTAGGGAGACCCAGTACTTC
-	TRBV18	-	TRBJ1-1	CASSPRQGGMNTEAFF	TGTGCCAGCTCACCACGTCAGGGAGGCATGAACACTGAAGCTTTCTTT
-	TRBV9	-	TRBJ1-4	CASSISLGGGEEKLFF	TGTGCCAGCAGCATCTCACTTGGGGGGGGCGAGGAAAAACTGTTTTTT
-	TRBV6-6	-	TRBJ2-5	CASSYGQGRETQYF	TGTGCCAGCAGTTACGGGCAGGGAAGAGAGACCCAGTACTTC
-	TRBV6-2/TRBV6-3	-	TRBJ2-1	CASSVLGGAYNEQFF	TGTGCCAGCAGTGTCTTGGGAGGCGCCTACAATGAGCAGTTCTTC
-	TRBV6-5	-	TRBJ2-1	CASSYRPGTNNEQFF	TGTGCCAGCAGTTACAGGCCCGGGACAAACAATGAGCAGTTCTTC
-	TRBV7-9	few	TRBJ2-7	CASSLGGVSEQYF	TGTGCCAGCAGCTTAGGGGGGGTAAGCGAGCAGTACTTC
-	TRBV6-5	-	TRBJ1-1	CASSSVLNTEAFF	TGTGCCAGCAGCTCGGTCCTGAACACTGAAGCTTTCTTT
-	TRBV6-5	-	TRBJ1-6	CASTDRWEVASPLHF	TGTGCCAGCACCGACCGGTGGGAGGTAGCTTCACCCCTCCACTTT
-	TRBV28	-	TRBJ1-1	CASSLRLSGNLNTEAFF	TGTGCCAGCAGTTTACGTCTTTCAGGGAACTTGAACACTGAAGCTTTCTTT
TRBD1	TRBV29-1	once	TRBJ2-1	CSVTTGARNNEQFF	TGCAGCGTTACAACAGGGGCGCGGAACAATGAGCAGTTCTTC
-	TRBV9	few	TRBJ1-1	CASSEVGGYTEAFF	TGTGCCAGCAGCGAGGTAGGAGGGTACACTGAAGCTTTCTTT
-	TRBV6-2/TRBV6-3	-	TRBJ1-2	CASSLAFYGYTF	TGTGCCAGCAGTCTGGCATTCTATGGCTACACCTTC
-	TRBV5-1	-	TRBJ1-2	CASSLEGRGYGYTF	TGCGCCAGCAGCTTGGAGGGTAGGGGCTATGGCTACACCTTC
TRBD1	TRBV30	-	TRBJ2-4	CAWSVRTGAGYTKNIQYF	TGTGCCTGGAGTGTGCGGACAGGGGCTGGCTATACCAAAAACATTCAGTACTTC
TRBD1	TRBV28	-	TRBJ2-3	CASGLQGAADTQYF	TGTGCCAGCGGCTTACAGGGGGCTGCAGATACGCAGTATTTT
-	TRBV28	-	TRBJ1-4	CASSPGGATNEKLFF	TGTGCCAGCAGCCCCGGGGGGGCAACTAATGAAAAACTGTTTTTT
-	TRBV5-1	-	TRBJ1-1	CASSSRARSQGNTEAFF	TGCGCCAGCAGCTCGCGAGCCCGATCTCAGGGTAACACTGAAGCTTTCTTT
-	TRBV5-1	-	TRBJ2-1	CASSPFHNEQFF	TGCGCCAGCAGCCCCTTCCACAATGAGCAGTTCTTC
-	TRBV28	once	TRBJ1-2	CASKTGYNYGYTF	TGTGCCAGCAAAACAGGGTACAACTATGGCTACACCTTC
TRBD1	TRBV19	-	TRBJ1-2	CASSPDRGSNYGYTF	TGTGCCAGTAGCCCGGACAGGGGATCCAACTATGGCTACACCTTC
-	TRBV19	-	TRBJ2-7	CASSDPQGGAISYEQYF	TGTGCCAGTAGTGACCCCCAAGGGGGAGCTATAAGTTACGAGCAGTACTTC
TRBD1	TRBV3-1/TRBV3-2	-	TRBJ2-5	CASSLRQGTFQETQYF	TGTGCCAGCAGCCTTAGACAGGGGACTTTCCAAGAGACCCAGTACTTC
TRBD1	TRBV6-5	once	TRBJ1-2	CASSNNGQGYGYTF	TGTGCCAGCAGTAATAATGGACAGGGCTATGGCTACACCTTC
TRBD1	TRBV6-2/TRBV6-3	-	TRBJ2-7	CASSSNDRGLYEQYF	TGTGCCAGCAGCTCCAACGACAGGGGGCTCTACGAGCAGTACTTC
-	TRBV4-1	once	TRBJ1-2	CASSQVTARTYGYTF	TGCGCCAGCAGCCAGGTGACAGCCCGCACCTATGGCTACACCTTC
TRBD1	TRBV10-3	-	TRBJ1-2	CAISELLGQGLGNYGYTF	TGTGCCATCAGTGAGCTTCTCGGACAGGGGCTGGGGAACTATGGCTACACCTTC
TRBD2	TRBV3-1/TRBV3-2	-	TRBJ2-7	CASSHGTRAPYEQYF	TGTGCCAGCAGCCATGGGACTAGGGCCCCCTACGAGCAGTACTTC
TRBD1	TRBV18	-	TRBJ1-1	CASSLDRGRWNTEAFF	TGTGCCAGCTCACTAGACAGGGGGCGCTGGAACACTGAAGCTTTCTTT
-	TRBV5-5	-	TRBJ2-5	CASSLREGRETQYF	TGTGCCAGCAGCCTCCGAGAGGGGAGGGAGACCCAGTACTTC
-	TRBV4-3	-	TRBJ2-3	CASSQESVGGRTQYF	TGCGCCAGCAGCCAAGAAAGCGTGGGAGGACGTACGCAGTATTTT
-	TRBV4-2	-	TRBJ2-7	CASSQDTANSGYEQYF	TGTGCCAGCAGCCAAGATACAGCCAATAGCGGTTACGAGCAGTACTTC